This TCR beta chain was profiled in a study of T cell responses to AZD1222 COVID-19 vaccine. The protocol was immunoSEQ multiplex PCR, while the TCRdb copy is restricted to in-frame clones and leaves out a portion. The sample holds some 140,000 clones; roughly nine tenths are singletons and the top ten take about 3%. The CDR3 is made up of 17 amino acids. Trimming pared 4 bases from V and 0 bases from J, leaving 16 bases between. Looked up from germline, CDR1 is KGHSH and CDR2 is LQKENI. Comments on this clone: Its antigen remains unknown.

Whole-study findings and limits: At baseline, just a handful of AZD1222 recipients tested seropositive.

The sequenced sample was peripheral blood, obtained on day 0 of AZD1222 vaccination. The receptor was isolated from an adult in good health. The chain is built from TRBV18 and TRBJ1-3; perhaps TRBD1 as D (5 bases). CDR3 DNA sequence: TGTGCCAGCTCACTACGCATAGGGGCAGTCTCTGGAAACACCATATATTTT. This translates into CASSLRIGAVSGNTIYF.